This TCR beta chain originates from a study of blood T cell repertoires in COVID-19. Background on the study: Both acute and convalescent COVID-19 samples were obtained from the United States, Italy and Spain. T cells, B-cell-depleted T cells, or PBMCs provided the cDNA or gDNA that served as material.

This CDR3 contains 14 residues. The V and J ends lost 3 bases and 5 bases respectively, with 16 bases between them. Per the germline V gene, CDR1 is GTSNPN and CDR2 is SVGIG (reference sequence). In assigning cohorts, the study relied on participant-reported clinical history. Recovered status applied to Cohort 3 donors who had two consecutive negative PCRs. It also applied to those with clearance or with symptom resolution. Sequencing used immunoSEQ multiplex PCR; TCRdb keeps in-frame clones, though not all of them. In the table there are roughly 250,000 clones, more than 70% of which are singletons.

Sequencing was performed on PBMCs or T cells enriched from blood (not recorded which). This chain joins TRBV30 and TRBJ1-2; a weak D match, TRBD1 (5 bases). The source of this sequence is a woman between 50 and 59 years old who had recovered from COVID-19. The CDR3 sequence: CAWRGEARGYGYTF. CDR3 in DNA: TGTGCCTGGAGAGGGGAGGCGAGGGGTTATGGCTACACCTTC.